These 8 T cell receptor beta chains were sequenced from one sample in a study of T cell changes during pregnancy in multiple sclerosis. Some clones are missing from TCRdb's copy, which holds only in-frame ones; the method was immunoSEQ multiplex PCR. This sample has more than 35,000 clones, with approximately 89% found just once. Source: CD8+ T cells from peripheral blood mononuclear cells, taken in the third trimester of pregnancy. All receptors come from a female donor with multiple sclerosis, enrolled in a pregnancy study.

V usage is TRBV29-1 and J usage is TRBJ2-3; 13 bases agree with TRBD2. The CDR3 sequence is 19 residues long. Unmatched junction bases numbered 9, after V lost 0 bases and J lost 0 bases. Germline V gene sequence: CDR1 SQVTM, CDR2 ANQGSEA. CDR3 residues: CSVEEWETSGGTSTDTQYF. The CDR3, as DNA: TGCAGCGTTGAAGAATGGGAGACTAGCGGGGGGACTAGCACAGATACGCAGTATTTT.

This CDR3 is CASSVTGDATNEKLFF. The CDR3 nucleotides are TGTGCCAGCAGCGTAACAGGGGATGCAACTAATGAAAAACTGTTTTTT. This chain joins TRBV9 and TRBJ1-4, with 7 bases matching TRBD1. This CDR3 has 16 residues. Germline values: CDR1 SGDLS, CDR2 YYNGEE. Trimming cost V 1 base and J 0 bases; bases outside gene matches: 3.

J is TRBJ2-7 and V is TRBV13, with 7 bases lining up with TRBD1. This CDR3 has 14 amino acids. V lost 5 bases, J lost 2 bases, and 6 bases stayed unmatched. In germline, CDR1 is PRHDT, CDR2 FYEKMQ (reference sequence). CDR3 coding DNA: TGTGCCAGCAGCATCCGGGACAGACCCTACGAGCAGTACTTC. This encodes CASSIRDRPYEQYF.

The chain has TRBV27 and TRBJ1-4, with TRBD1 matching 7 bases. V dropped 3 bases and J dropped 8; count of bases not matched to a gene: 6. The CDR3 has 14 residues. Germline V CDR1 and CDR2: MNHEY, SMNVEV (reference sequence). CDR3 in DNA: TGTGCCAGCAGTTTCCGACAGGGCCACGAAAAACTGTTTTTT. Protein: CASSFRQGHEKLFF.

The CDR3 nucleotides are TGCGCCAGCAGTGAGGCCGGTTATGAGCAGTTCTTC. Residues: CASSEAGYEQFF. This chain connects TRBV10-1 to TRBJ2-1; unclear D gene. V shed 2 bases and J shed 8 bases, with 7 bases lying between them. In germline, CDR1 is WNHNN, CDR2 SYGVQD (reference sequence). The CDR3 sequence is 12 residues long.

The V call is TRBV5-1, the J call TRBJ2-5; 8 bases fit TRBD2. This CDR3 is 15 amino acids long. The V gene's germline CDR1 is SGHRS and CDR2 YFSETQ. The J segment lost 1 base and the V segment lost 3 bases, leaving 5 bases of the junction unmatched. CDR3 protein: CASSWHGGAQETQYF. The CDR3 DNA reads TGCGCCAGCAGCTGGCACGGGGGGGCCCAAGAGACCCAGTACTTC.

This chain uses TRBV18 with TRBJ1-3, with D perhaps TRBD1 (5 bases). Trimming removed 3 bases from V and 0 bases from J, with 15 bases in between. Per the germline V gene, CDR1 is KGHSH and CDR2 is LQKENI. This CDR3 is built from 17 residues. The CDR3 DNA reads TGTGCCAGCTCACCGAATAACAGGAGACTCTCTGGAAACACCATATATTTT. Protein product: CASSPNNRRLSGNTIYF.

The CDR3: CASSSGTGGNIQYF. In nucleotides, the CDR3 is TGTGCCAGCAGCTCCGGGACAGGGGGAAACATTCAGTACTTC. The chain carries TRBV7-9 and TRBJ2-4; 11 bases are shared with TRBD1. V shed 4 bases, J shed 6 bases, and the junction held 2 bases outside the gene matches. From germline, CDR1 is SEHNR and CDR2 FQNEAQ (reference sequence). CDR3 length: 14 residues.